This TCR beta chain was identified during a study of HIV-infected patients and healthy controls. Study-wide points: Mean usage of eight alpha and eight beta V genes differed significantly in HIV-infected patients versus controls.

cDNA was made from approximately 0.55 ug RNA using alpha and beta constant primers. Each of the alpha and beta chains got its own library through chain-specific third strand synthesis with indices. TCRdb reanalysed the 5' RACE reads using MiXCR and keeps one entry per CDR3 protein. The sample lists 15,000 to 20,000 distinct CDR3 sequences; 5% to 6.5% were seen once. The germline gives CDR1 PRHDT, CDR2 FYEKMQ (reference sequence). The CDR3 extends over 14 amino acids. The V gene lost 4 bases and the J gene lost 2 bases, with 11 bases spanning the gap. All unsorted peripheral T cells were captured because whole blood was used without fractionation. This clonotype came up many times. Its cognate antigen is unknown.

This clonotype was sampled from an adult in good health. Input material: blood. The chain joins TRBV13 to TRBJ2-5, with D maybe TRBD2 (5 bases). CDR3: CASSSEDVQETQYF. Written as DNA, the CDR3 is TGTGCCAGCAGCTCGGAGGACGTTCAAGAGACCCAGTACTTC.